The entry below gives a single T cell receptor (beta chain) sequence along with its context. Its target is not known. BIOMED2 TRB-A/B primer pools were used in multiplex TRB PCR. TCRdb re-derived calls from the multiplex PCR reads in MiXCR, one entry per CDR3 protein. Of 24,000 or so distinct CDR3 sequences detected, roughly 33% appear once; the ten largest clones hold 1.5% to 2%. These data originate in a study of T and B cells in COVID-19 patients. Turning to the study itself: COVID-19 patients gave peripheral blood either during active infection or after recovery. At median age 34 years, recovered patients were younger than active-infection patients at 67. Of about 20 active-infection patients, 15 to 18 carried comorbidities linked to unfavorable COVID-19 outcome. General study points: Patients with COVID-19 reportedly showed strongly skewed T cell receptor beta variable and joining gene usage.

Blood genomic DNA input for TRB amplification was about 220-500 ng. The CDR3 totals 14 residues. Germline CDR1 SGHDT, CDR2 YYEEEE. Trimming left V 0 bases short and J 3 bases short, with 7 bases between. The chain recombines TRBV5-6 with TRBJ1-5, with TRBD1 as a possible D gene (6 bases). The receptor comes from a human donor who had recovered from COVID-19. Sequencing input: blood. CDR3 loop: CASSLDRANQPQHF. Here the CDR3 DNA reads TGTGCCAGCAGCTTGGACAGGGCCAATCAGCCCCAGCATTTT.